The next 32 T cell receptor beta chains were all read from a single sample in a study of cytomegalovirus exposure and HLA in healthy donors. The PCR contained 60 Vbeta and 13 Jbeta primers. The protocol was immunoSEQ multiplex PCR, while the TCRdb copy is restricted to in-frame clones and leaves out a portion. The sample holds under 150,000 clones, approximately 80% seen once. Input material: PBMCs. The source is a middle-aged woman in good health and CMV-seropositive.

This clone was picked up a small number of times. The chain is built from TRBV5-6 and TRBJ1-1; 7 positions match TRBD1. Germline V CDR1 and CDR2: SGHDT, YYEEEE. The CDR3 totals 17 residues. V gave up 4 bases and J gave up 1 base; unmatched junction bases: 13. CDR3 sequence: CASSRNRGTFGNTEAFF. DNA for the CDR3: TGTGCCAGCAGCCGGAACAGGGGAACCTTCGGGAACACTGAAGCTTTCTTT. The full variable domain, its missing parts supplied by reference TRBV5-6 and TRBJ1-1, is DAGVTQSPTHLIKTRGQQVTLRCSPKSGHDTVSWYQQALGQGPQFIFQYYEEEERQRGNFPDRFSGHQFPNYSSELNVNALLLGDSALYLCASSRNRGTFGNTEAFFGQGTRLTVV.

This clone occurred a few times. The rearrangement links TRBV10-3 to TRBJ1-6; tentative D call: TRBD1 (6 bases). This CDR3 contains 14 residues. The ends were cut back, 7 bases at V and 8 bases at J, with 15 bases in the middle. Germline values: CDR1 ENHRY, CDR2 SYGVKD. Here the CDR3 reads CAIKGVKLDSPLHF. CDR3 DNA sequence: TGTGCCATCAAGGGGGTGAAGTTAGATTCACCCCTCCACTTT.

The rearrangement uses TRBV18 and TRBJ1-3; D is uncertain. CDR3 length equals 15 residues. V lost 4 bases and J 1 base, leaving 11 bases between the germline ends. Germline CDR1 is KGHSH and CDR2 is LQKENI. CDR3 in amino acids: CASSRGRESGNTIYF. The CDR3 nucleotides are TGTGCCAGCTCACGCGGGCGCGAATCTGGAAACACCATATATTTT.

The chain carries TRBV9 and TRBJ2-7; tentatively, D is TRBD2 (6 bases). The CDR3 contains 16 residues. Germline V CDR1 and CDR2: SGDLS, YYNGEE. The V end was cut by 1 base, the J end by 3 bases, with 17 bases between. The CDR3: CASSVSNSSVGYEQYF. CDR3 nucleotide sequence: TGTGCCAGCAGCGTATCCAATTCTAGCGTTGGCTACGAGCAGTACTTC.

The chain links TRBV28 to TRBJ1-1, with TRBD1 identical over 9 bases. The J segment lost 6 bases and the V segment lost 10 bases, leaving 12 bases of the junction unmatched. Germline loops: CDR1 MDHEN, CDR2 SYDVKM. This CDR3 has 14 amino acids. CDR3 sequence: CATKTGQGFSEAFF. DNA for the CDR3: TGTGCCACCAAAACGGGACAGGGTTTCTCTGAAGCTTTCTTT.

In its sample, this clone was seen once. CDR3 nucleotide sequence: TGCGCCAGCAGCGTTACTACCCGGACTAGCGGACAAGATACGCAGTATTTT. Encoded protein: CASSVTTRTSGQDTQYF. The chain combines TRBV5-1 with TRBJ2-3; 10 positions match TRBD2. The trim removed 4 bases at V and 5 bases at J, leaving 13 bases unmatched. CDR1 and CDR2 (germline): SGHRS, YFSETQ. The CDR3 has 17 amino acids.

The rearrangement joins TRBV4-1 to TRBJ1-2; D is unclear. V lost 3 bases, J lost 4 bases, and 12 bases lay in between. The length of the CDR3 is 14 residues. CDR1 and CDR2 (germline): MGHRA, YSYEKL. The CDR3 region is CASSHEGRSYGYTF. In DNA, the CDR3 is TGCGCCAGCAGCCATGAGGGCAGGAGCTATGGCTACACCTTC.

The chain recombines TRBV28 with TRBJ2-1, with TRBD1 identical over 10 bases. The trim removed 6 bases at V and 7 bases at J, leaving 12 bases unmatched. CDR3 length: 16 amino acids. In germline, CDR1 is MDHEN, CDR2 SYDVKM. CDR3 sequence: CASRPRQGALGNEQFF. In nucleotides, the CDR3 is TGTGCCAGCAGACCCCGACAGGGGGCGCTTGGGAATGAGCAGTTCTTC.

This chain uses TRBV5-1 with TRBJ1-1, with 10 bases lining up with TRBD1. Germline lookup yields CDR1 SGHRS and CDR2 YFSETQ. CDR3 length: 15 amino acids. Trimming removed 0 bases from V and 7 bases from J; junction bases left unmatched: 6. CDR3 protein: CASSLGPGQGFEAFF. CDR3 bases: TGCGCCAGCAGCTTGGGGCCGGGACAGGGGTTTGAAGCTTTCTTT.

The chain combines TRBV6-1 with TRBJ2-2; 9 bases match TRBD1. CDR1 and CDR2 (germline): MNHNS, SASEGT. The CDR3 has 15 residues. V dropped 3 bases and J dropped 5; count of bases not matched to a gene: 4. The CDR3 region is CASSDTGGGTGELFF. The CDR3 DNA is TGTGCCAGCAGTGACACAGGGGGCGGAACCGGGGAGCTGTTTTTT.

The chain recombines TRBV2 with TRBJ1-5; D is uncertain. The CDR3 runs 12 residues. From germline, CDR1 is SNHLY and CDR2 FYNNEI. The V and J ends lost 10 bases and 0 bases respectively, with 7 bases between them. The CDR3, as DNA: TGTGCCACCTCGTTTAGCAATCAGCCCCAGCATTTT. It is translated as CATSFSNQPQHF.

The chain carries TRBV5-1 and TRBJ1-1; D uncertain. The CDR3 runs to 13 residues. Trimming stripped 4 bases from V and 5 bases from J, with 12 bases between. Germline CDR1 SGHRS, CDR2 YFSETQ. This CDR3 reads CASSREAGTEAFF. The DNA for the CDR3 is TGCGCCAGCAGCCGAGAAGCGGGGACTGAAGCTTTCTTT.

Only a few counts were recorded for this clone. The CDR3 loop reads CASSQIAGAPRKYF. The CDR3 region has the DNA TGCGCCAGCAGCCAGATAGCGGGGGCTCCTCGCAAATACTTC. The chain uses TRBV4-1 and TRBJ2-7, with 9 bases lining up with TRBD2. Losses at the gene ends were 3 bases for V and 13 bases for J; bases not matched to a gene: 13. Per the germline V gene, CDR1 is MGHRA and CDR2 is YSYEKL. This CDR3 comprises 14 residues.

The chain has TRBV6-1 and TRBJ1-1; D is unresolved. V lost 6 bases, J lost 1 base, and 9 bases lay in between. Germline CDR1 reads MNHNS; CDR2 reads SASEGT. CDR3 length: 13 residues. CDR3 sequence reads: CASSHRGNTEAFF. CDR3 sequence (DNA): TGTGCCAGCAGCCACCGAGGGAACACTGAAGCTTTCTTT.

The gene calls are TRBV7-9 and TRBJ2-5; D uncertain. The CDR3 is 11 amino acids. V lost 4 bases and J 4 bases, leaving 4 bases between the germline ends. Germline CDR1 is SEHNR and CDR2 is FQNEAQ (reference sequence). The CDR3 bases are TGTGCCAGCAGCTCGGGAGAGACCCAGTACTTC. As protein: CASSSGETQYF.

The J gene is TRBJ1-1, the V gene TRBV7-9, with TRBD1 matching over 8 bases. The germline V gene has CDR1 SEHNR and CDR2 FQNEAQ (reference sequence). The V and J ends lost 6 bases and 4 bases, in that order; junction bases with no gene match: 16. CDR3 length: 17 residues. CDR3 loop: CASSPMAGGASVTEAFF. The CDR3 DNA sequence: TGTGCCAGCAGTCCCATGGCAGGGGGCGCGAGTGTCACTGAAGCTTTCTTT.

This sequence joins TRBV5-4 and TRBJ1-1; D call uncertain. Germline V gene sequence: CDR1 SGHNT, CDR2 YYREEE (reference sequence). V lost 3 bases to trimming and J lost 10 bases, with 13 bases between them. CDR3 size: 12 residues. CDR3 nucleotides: TGTGCCAGCAGCTCCAGCGATGGCTCAGCTTTCTTT. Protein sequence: CASSSSDGSAFF.

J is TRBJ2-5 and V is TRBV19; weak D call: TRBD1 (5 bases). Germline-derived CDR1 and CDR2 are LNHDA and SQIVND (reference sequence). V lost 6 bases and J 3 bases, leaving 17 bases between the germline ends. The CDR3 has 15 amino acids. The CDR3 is CASSPYPDSKETQYF. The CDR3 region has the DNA TGTGCCAGTAGCCCATATCCTGACAGCAAAGAGACCCAGTACTTC.

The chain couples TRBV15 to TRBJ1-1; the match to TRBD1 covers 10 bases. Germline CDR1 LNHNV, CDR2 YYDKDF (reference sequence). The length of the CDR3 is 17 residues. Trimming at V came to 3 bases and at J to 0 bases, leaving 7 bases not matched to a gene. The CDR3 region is CATSRGWDRGLNTEAFF. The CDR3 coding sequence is TGTGCCACCAGCAGGGGGTGGGACAGGGGATTGAACACTGAAGCTTTCTTT.

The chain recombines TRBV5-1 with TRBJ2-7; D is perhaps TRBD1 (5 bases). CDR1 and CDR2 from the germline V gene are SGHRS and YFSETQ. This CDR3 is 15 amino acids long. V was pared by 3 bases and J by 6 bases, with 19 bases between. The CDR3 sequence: CASSSVVDIQGEQYF. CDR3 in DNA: TGCGCCAGCAGCTCGGTTGTGGACATACAAGGCGAGCAGTACTTC.

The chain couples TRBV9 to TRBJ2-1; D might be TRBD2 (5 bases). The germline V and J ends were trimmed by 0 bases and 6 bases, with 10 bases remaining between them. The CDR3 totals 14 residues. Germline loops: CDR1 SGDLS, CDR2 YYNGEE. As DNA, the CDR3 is TGTGCCAGCAGCGTAGTAGGAACTAGCAATGAGCAGTTCTTC. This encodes CASSVVGTSNEQFF.

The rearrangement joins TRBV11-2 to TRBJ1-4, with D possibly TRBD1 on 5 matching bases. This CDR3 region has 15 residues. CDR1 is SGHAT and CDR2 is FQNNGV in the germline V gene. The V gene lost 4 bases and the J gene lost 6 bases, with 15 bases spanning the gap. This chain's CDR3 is CASSSVGGGDEKLFF. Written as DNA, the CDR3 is TGTGCCAGCAGCTCCGTCGGGGGGGGAGATGAAAAACTGTTTTTT.

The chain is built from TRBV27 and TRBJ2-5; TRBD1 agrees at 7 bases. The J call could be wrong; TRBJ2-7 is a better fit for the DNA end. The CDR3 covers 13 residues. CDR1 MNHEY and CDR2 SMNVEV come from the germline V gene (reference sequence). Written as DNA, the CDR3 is TGTGCCAGCAGTCCCACAGGGGCCTACGAGCAGTACTTC. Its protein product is CASSPTGAYEQYF.

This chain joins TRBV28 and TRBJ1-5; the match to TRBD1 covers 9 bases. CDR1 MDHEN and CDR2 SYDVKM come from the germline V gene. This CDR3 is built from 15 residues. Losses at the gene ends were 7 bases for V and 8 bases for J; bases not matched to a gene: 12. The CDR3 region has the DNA TGTGCCAGCATCTTAGCACAGGGGGCGGTTGAGCCCCAGCATTTT. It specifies CASILAQGAVEPQHF.

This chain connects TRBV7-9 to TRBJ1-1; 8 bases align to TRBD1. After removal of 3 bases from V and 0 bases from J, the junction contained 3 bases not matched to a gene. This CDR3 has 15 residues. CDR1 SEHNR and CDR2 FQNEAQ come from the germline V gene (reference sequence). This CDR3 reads CASSFRTGLNTEAFF. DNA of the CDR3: TGTGCCAGCAGCTTCCGGACAGGGTTGAACACTGAAGCTTTCTTT.

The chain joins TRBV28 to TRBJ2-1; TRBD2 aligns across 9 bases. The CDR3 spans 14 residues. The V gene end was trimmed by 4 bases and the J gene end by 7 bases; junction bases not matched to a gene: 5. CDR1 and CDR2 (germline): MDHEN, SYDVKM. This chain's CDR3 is CASSWGLARNEQFF. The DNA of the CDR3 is TGTGCCAGCAGTTGGGGACTAGCTCGGAATGAGCAGTTCTTC.

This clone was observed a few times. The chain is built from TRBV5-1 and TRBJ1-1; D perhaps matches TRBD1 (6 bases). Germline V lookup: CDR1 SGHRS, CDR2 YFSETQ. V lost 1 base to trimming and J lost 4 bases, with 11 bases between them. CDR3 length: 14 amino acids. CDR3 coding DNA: TGCGCCAGCAGCTTGACAGGGATCGGCACTGAAGCTTTCTTT. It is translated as CASSLTGIGTEAFF.

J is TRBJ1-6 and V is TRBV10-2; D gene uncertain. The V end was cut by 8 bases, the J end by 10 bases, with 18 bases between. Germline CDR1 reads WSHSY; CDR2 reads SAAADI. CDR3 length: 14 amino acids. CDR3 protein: CASRAAVPDSPLHF. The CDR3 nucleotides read TGCGCCAGCCGGGCAGCGGTGCCCGACTCACCCCTCCACTTT.

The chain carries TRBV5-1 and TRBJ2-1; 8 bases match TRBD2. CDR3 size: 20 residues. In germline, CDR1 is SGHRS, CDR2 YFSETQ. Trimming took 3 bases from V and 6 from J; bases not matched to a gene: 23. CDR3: CASSSRGVPTDGGDTNEQFF. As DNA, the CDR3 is TGCGCCAGCAGCTCGCGTGGAGTACCGACCGACGGGGGGGACACCAATGAGCAGTTCTTC.

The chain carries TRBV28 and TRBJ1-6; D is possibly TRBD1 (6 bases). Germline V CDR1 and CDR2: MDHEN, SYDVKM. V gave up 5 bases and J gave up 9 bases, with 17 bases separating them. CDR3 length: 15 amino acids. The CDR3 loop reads CASSPYGGLGSPLHF. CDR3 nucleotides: TGTGCCAGCAGTCCGTACGGGGGGCTCGGTTCACCCCTCCACTTT. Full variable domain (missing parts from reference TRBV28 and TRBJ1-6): DVKVTQSSRYLVKRTGEKVFLECVQDMDHENMFWYRQDPGLGLRLIYFSYDVKMKEKGDIPEGYSVSREKKERFSLILESASTNQTSMYLCASSPYGGLGSPLHFGNGTRLTVT.

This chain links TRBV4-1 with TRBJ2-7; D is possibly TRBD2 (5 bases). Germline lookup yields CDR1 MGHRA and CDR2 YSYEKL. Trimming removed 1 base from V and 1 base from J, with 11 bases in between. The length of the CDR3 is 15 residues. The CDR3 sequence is CASSQGWRGSYEQYF. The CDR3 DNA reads TGCGCCAGCAGCCAAGGGTGGAGAGGGTCCTACGAGCAGTACTTC.

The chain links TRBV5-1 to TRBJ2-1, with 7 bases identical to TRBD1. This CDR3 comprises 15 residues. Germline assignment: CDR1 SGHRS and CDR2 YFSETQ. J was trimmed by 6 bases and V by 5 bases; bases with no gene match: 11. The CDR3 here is CASRRTGQPFNEQFF. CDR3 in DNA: TGCGCCAGCAGAAGGACGGGACAGCCCTTCAATGAGCAGTTCTTC.